These 18 T cell receptor beta chains were all obtained from the same sample, sequenced in a study of blood T cell repertoires in COVID-19. Profiling relied on immunoSEQ multiplex PCR, and the TCRdb table lists in-frame clones only, not all of them. The data contain about 220,000 clones, 88% of them singletons. Input material: PBMCs or T cells enriched from blood (not recorded which). These receptors originate from a woman in her forties with acute COVID-19.

The chain links TRBV7-7 to TRBJ2-1; 8 positions agree with TRBD2. Germline-derived CDR1 and CDR2 are SSHAT and FNYEAQ (reference sequence). This CDR3 is built from 14 residues. Trimming removed 5 bases from V and 5 bases from J; junction bases left unmatched: 5. The CDR3 DNA sequence: TGTGCCAGCAGCAGGACTAGCATTCACAATGAGCAGTTCTTC. It specifies CASSRTSIHNEQFF.

The rearrangement links TRBV11-2 to TRBJ2-7; D uncertain. The CDR3 is 14 amino acids. Germline loops: CDR1 SGHAT, CDR2 FQNNGV. The V end was cut by 5 bases, the J end by 2 bases, with 13 bases between. CDR3 in amino acids: CASSELALTYEQYF. In nucleotides, the CDR3 is TGTGCCAGCAGCGAATTAGCATTAACCTACGAGCAGTACTTC.

The rearrangement joins TRBV13 to TRBJ2-7; TRBD2 matches 8 bases. The CDR3 covers 14 residues. Germline CDR1 PRHDT, CDR2 FYEKMQ (reference sequence). The V segment lost 0 bases and the J segment 9 bases; nucleotides outside the gene matches: 7. The CDR3 sequence: CASSLGAGDIRQYF. The CDR3 DNA reads as TGTGCCAGCAGCTTAGGAGCGGGGGATATACGGCAGTACTTC.

Here the CDR3 reads CASSGGTSYTDTQYF. CDR3 in DNA: TGTGCCAGCAGCGGCGGGACTAGCTACACAGATACGCAGTATTTT. The chain carries TRBV5-8 and TRBJ2-3; TRBD2 agrees at 9 bases. J gave up 2 bases and V 4 bases, and 5 bases lay outside the gene matches. Germline CDR1 SGHTS, CDR2 YDEGEE. The CDR3 loop spans 15 amino acids.

V gene TRBV6-2 or TRBV6-3 combines with J gene TRBJ1-5, with D perhaps matching TRBD1 (5 bases). Germline values: CDR1 MNHEY, CDR2 SVGEGT. Trimming cost V 5 bases and J 4 bases, with 12 bases left between them. The CDR3 length is 14 residues. The DNA of the CDR3 is TGTGCCAGCAGTCGACGGGGGGATAATCAGCCCCAGCATTTT. Its translation: CASSRRGDNQPQHF.

This sequence joins TRBV6-5 and TRBJ1-3; tentatively, D is TRBD1 (5 bases). Germline CDR1 and CDR2: MNHEY and SVGAGI. The CDR3 is made up of 14 amino acids. The V and J ends lost 5 bases and 0 bases respectively, with 8 bases between them. CDR3 in amino acids: CASSPTASGNTIYF. CDR3 bases: TGTGCCAGCAGTCCGACAGCCTCTGGAAACACCATATATTTT.

This clone was counted only a few times. The chain employs TRBV5-6 and TRBJ1-3; D remains ambiguous. The CDR3 has 14 amino acids. Germline V gives CDR1 SGHDT, CDR2 YYEEEE. Deletions cut 6 bases from V and 0 bases from J, with 10 bases between. CDR3 region: CASTDTVSGNTIYF. CDR3 coding DNA: TGTGCCAGCACCGACACAGTCTCTGGAAACACCATATATTTT.

This chain joins TRBV19 and TRBJ2-7; perhaps TRBD2 as D (6 bases). The CDR3 runs 15 residues. Germline values: CDR1 LNHDA, CDR2 SQIVND (reference sequence). V gave up 5 bases and J gave up 0 bases, with 14 bases separating them. The CDR3 DNA reads as TGTGCCAGTAGTTTTTCGGGGGAAAGCTCCTACGAGCAGTACTTC. It is translated as CASSFSGESSYEQYF.

This clone was seen a handful of times. This chain connects TRBV6-2 or TRBV6-3 to TRBJ2-6, with D possibly TRBD1 on 5 matching bases. The CDR3 runs 15 residues. V dropped 4 bases and J dropped 2 bases, with 9 bases sitting between them. CDR1 is MNHEY, CDR2 SVGEGT, per germline. The CDR3: CASSSAGTGANVLTF. CDR3 nucleotides: TGTGCCAGCAGTTCAGCAGGGACTGGGGCCAACGTCCTGACTTTC.

In nucleotides, the CDR3 is TGTGCCAGCAGCTTAGCCACCGGGACAGGGGACGGGGCTTTCTTT. It encodes CASSLATGTGDGAFF. The chain links TRBV7-2 to TRBJ1-1; 10 positions agree with TRBD1. The J segment lost 11 bases and the V segment lost 0 bases, leaving 9 bases of the junction unmatched. Germline V lookup: CDR1 SGHTA, CDR2 FQGNSA. This CDR3 comprises 15 residues.

The rearrangement uses TRBV24-1 and TRBJ2-3; 9 bases align to TRBD2. The germline V gene encodes CDR1 KGHDR and CDR2 SFDVKD. The length of the CDR3 is 17 residues. The V gene end was trimmed by 3 bases and the J gene end by 2 bases; junction bases not matched to a gene: 8. In DNA, the CDR3 is TGTGCCACCAGTGATCCCCTTCTAGCGGGGCACACAGATACGCAGTATTTT. Its protein product is CATSDPLLAGHTDTQYF.

The chain links TRBV14 to TRBJ1-2; D unresolved. Between the trimmed V and J ends, which lost 3 bases and 3 bases, there was a span of 5 bases. The CDR3 length is 12 residues. CDR1 and CDR2 (germline): SGHDN, FVKESK. The DNA for the CDR3 is TGTGCCAGCAGCCAGAGGGACTATGGCTACACCTTC. It translates to CASSQRDYGYTF.

The chain joins TRBV5-5 to TRBJ1-2, with 12 nucleotides matching TRBD1. Unmatched junction bases numbered 2, after V lost 2 bases and J lost 6 bases. CDR1 and CDR2 from the germline V gene are SGHKS and YYEKEE (reference sequence). This CDR3 has 14 amino acids. CDR3 in amino acids: CASSFGTGGNGYTF. Written as DNA, the CDR3 is TGTGCCAGCAGCTTTGGGACAGGGGGCAATGGCTACACCTTC.

This rearrangement joins TRBV19 to TRBJ1-1; the match to TRBD1 covers 7 bases. The V and J ends lost 4 bases and 10 bases, in that order; junction bases with no gene match: 6. CDR3 length: 12 residues. Germline values: CDR1 LNHDA, CDR2 SQIVND (reference sequence). CDR3 loop: CASSKNQGGAFF. CDR3 bases: TGTGCCAGTAGTAAGAATCAGGGGGGAGCTTTCTTT.

This CDR3 is CASSPGGGTEAFF. Here the CDR3 DNA reads TGCGCCAGCAGCCCCGGGGGGGGCACTGAAGCTTTCTTT. The chain has TRBV5-1 and TRBJ1-1; a possible D gene is TRBD1 (5 bases). The CDR3 runs to 13 residues. CDR1 and CDR2 from the germline V gene are SGHRS and YFSETQ. Between the trimmed V and J ends, which lost 4 bases and 4 bases, there was a span of 11 bases.

This clone was found a few times. The V call is TRBV29-1, the J call TRBJ2-2; D possibly corresponds to TRBD2 (5 bases). Germline loops: CDR1 SQVTM, CDR2 ANQGSEA. This CDR3 spans 12 amino acids. With 5 bases removed from V and 5 bases from J, the gap between germline ends came to 9 bases. The CDR3 loop reads CSVYGGTGELFF. DNA for the CDR3: TGCAGCGTTTATGGCGGGACCGGGGAGCTGTTTTTT.

This clone was counted a single time. The chain joins TRBV5-1 to TRBJ2-2; 13 nucleotides agree with TRBD2. The CDR3 has 15 amino acids. The J segment lost 5 bases and the V segment lost 4 bases, leaving 2 bases of the junction unmatched. The germline gives CDR1 SGHRS, CDR2 YFSETQ. The CDR3 nucleotides are TGCGCCAGCAGCCAGACTAGCGGGGGGACCGGGGAGCTGTTTTTT. Protein product: CASSQTSGGTGELFF.

This clone has just a few counts. The chain links TRBV7-6 to TRBJ2-5; 9 nucleotides line up with TRBD1. The CDR3 runs to 15 residues. Unmatched junction bases numbered 7, after V lost 4 bases and J lost 4 bases. Germline lookup yields CDR1 SGHVS and CDR2 FNYEAQ. The CDR3 loop reads CASSSWTGAVETQYF. CDR3 coding DNA: TGTGCCAGCAGCTCCTGGACAGGGGCGGTAGAGACCCAGTACTTC.